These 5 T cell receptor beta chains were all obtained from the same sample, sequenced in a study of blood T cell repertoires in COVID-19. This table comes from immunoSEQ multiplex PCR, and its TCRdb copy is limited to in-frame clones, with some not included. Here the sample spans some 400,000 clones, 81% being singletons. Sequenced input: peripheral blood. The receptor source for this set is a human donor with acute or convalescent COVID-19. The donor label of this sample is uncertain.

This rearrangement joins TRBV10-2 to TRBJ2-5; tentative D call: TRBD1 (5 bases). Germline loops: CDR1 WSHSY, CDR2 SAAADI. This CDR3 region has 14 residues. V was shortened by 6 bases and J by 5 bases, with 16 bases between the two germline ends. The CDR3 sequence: CASRAQGRRETQYF. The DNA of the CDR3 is TGCGCCAGCAGGGCCCAGGGAAGACGGGAGACCCAGTACTTC.

The CDR3 sequence: CASTPGLHYGYTF. CDR3 nucleotide sequence: TGTGCCAGCACCCCCGGACTTCACTATGGCTACACCTTC. This chain links TRBV6-5 with TRBJ1-2; D is uncertain. The CDR3 consists of 13 residues. Germline assignment: CDR1 MNHEY and CDR2 SVGAGI. V was pared by 7 bases and J by 3 bases, with 12 bases between.

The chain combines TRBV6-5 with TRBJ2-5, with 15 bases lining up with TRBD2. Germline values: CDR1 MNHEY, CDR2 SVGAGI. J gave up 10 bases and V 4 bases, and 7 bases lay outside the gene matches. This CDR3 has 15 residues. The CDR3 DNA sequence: TGTGCCAGCAGTTCCAGGACTAGCGGGGGGGACATCCAGTACTTC. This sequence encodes CASSSRTSGGDIQYF.

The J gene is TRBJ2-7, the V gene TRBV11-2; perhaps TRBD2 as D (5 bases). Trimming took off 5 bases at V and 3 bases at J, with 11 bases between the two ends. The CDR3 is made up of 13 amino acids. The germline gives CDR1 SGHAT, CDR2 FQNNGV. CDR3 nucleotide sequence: TGTGCCAGCAGCCTACAAACTAGCTACGAGCAGTACTTC. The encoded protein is CASSLQTSYEQYF.

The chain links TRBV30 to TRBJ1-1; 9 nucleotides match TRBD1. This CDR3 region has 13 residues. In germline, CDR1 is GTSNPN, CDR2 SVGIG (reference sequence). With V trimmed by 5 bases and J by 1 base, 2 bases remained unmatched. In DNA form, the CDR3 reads TGTGCCTGGGGGACAGGGTGGAACACTGAAGCTTTCTTT. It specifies CAWGTGWNTEAFF.